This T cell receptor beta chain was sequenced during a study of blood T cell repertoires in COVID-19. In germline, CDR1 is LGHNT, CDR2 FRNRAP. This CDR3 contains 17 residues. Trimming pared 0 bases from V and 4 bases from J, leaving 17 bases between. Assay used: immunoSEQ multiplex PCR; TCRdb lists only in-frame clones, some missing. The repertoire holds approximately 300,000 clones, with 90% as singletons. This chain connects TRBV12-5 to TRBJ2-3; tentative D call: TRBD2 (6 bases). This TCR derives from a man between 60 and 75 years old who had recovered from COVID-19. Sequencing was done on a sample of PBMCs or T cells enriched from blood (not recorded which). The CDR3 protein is CASGLVRGGTSADTQYF. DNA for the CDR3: TGTGCTAGTGGTTTGGTACGTGGAGGGACCTCCGCAGATACGCAGTATTTT.